Shown below are 22 T cell receptor beta chains from a single sample sequenced in a study of Tregs in tolerant kidney transplant recipients. Profiling relied on immunoSEQ multiplex PCR, and the TCRdb table lists in-frame clones only, not all of them. The sample totals over 25,000 clones. Sequencing was performed on CD8+ T cells from blood, taken before the transplant. These receptors were obtained from a human donor who received a combined kidney and bone marrow transplant.

As to this clone: With the read ending 3 residues before the CDR3 end, the germline J gene is used to fill in that end. This chain links TRBV6-2 or TRBV6-3 with TRBJ2-1, with a weak D call TRBD2 (5 bases). In germline, CDR1 is MNHEY, CDR2 SVGEGT. This CDR3 has 14 residues. Trimming took 8 bases from V and 8 from J, leaving 19 bases between them. The part of the CDR3 DNA that was read is TGTGCCAGCCGTAGACCCGGGGTGTATTATGAG. It encodes CASRRPGVYYE. The CDR3, in full, reads CASRRPGVYYEQFF.

Details on this clone: The read ends 3 residues early relative to the CDR3; the germline J gene fills the gap. The V gene is TRBV29-1, the J gene TRBJ2-2; TRBD2 might be the D (5 bases). The CDR3 is 14 residues long. Germline values: CDR1 SQVTM, CDR2 ANQGSEA. Trimming removed 2 bases from V and 1 base from J, with 8 bases in between. The CDR3 loop reads CSVERAGNTGELFF. Partial CDR3 DNA: TGCAGCGTTGAACGGGCGGGGAACACCGGGGAG.

About this clone: The read ends 3 residues shy of where the CDR3 ends; the end is completed using the germline J gene. V gene TRBV6-2 or TRBV6-3 combines with J gene TRBJ1-2, with D possibly TRBD1 on 5 matching bases. The CDR3 spans 15 residues. The germline gives CDR1 MNHEY, CDR2 SVGEGT. V was shortened by 0 bases and J by 4 bases, with 12 bases between the two germline ends. The CDR3 is CASSYSWGSGYGYTF. The CDR3 bases that were read are TGTGCCAGCAGTTACTCGTGGGGCTCGGGCTATGGC.

On this clone itself: With the read ending 3 residues before the CDR3 end, the germline J gene is used to fill in that end. The chain recombines TRBV2 with TRBJ1-2, with 7 bases fitting TRBD1. V was clipped by 2 bases and J by 3 bases; unmatched bases: 9. Germline V CDR1 and CDR2: SNHLY, FYNNEI. The CDR3 contains 16 residues. The sequenced part of the CDR3 DNA is TGTGCCAGCAGTGAAAGTAGGGGACAGCTGGACTATGGC. Amino acid sequence: CASSESRGQLDYG. The full CDR3 protein is CASSESRGQLDYGYTF. Looking up the rest from reference TRBV2 and TRBJ1-2 gives the full variable domain: EPEVTQTPSHQVTQMGQEVILRCVPISNHLYFYWYRQILGQKVEFLVSFYNNEISEKSEIFDDQFSVERPDGSNFTLKIRSTKLEDSAMYFCASSESRGQLDYGYTFGSGTRLTVV.

Comment on this clone: The CDR3 goes on 3 residues after the read ends, and that part is filled in from the germline J gene. The chain recombines TRBV19 with TRBJ1-1; D is unclear. V lost 5 bases and J 7 bases, leaving 14 bases between the germline ends. CDR1 is LNHDA, CDR2 SQIVND, per germline (reference sequence). The CDR3 covers 13 residues. CDR3 DNA (partial): TGTGCCAGTAGTCCCCCCGGTTTGAGTGAA. It translates to CASSPPGLSE. The whole CDR3 protein is CASSPPGLSEAFF. Full variable domain (remainder filled in from reference TRBV19 and TRBJ1-1): DGGITQSPKYLFRKEGQNVTLSCEQNLNHDAMYWYRQDPGQGLRLIYYSQIVNDFQKGDIAEGYSVSREKKESFPLTVTSAQKNPTAFYLCASSPPGLSEAFFGQGTRLTVV.

In regard to this clone: The read ends 3 residues early relative to the CDR3; the germline J gene fills the gap. The V call is TRBV11-2, the J call TRBJ2-7, with D uncertain. The germline V gene has CDR1 SGHAT and CDR2 FQNNGV. V gave up 1 base and J gave up 3 bases, with 10 bases separating them. The CDR3 extends over 14 amino acids. Partial CDR3 DNA: TGTGCCAGCAGCTTAGTTTACACTAACTACGAG. Translating it yields CASSLVYTNYE. The CDR3 reads in full as CASSLVYTNYEQYF.

Turning to this clone: The read falls 3 residues short of the CDR3 end, and the missing part is taken from the germline J gene. The chain joins TRBV7-6 to TRBJ2-7; D perhaps matches TRBD1 (5 bases). Trimming removed 1 base at V and 0 bases at J, with 7 bases between. Looked up from germline, CDR1 is SGHVS and CDR2 is FNYEAQ. The CDR3 runs 14 residues. The part of the CDR3 DNA that was read is TGTGCCAGCAGCTTAGAGGGGTGCTCCTACGAG. It yields the protein CASSLEGCSYE. The entire CDR3 reads CASSLEGCSYEQYF. The full variable domain, completed using reference TRBV7-6 and TRBJ2-7, is GAGVSQSPRYKVTKRGQDVALRCDPISGHVSLYWYRQALGQGPEFLTYFNYEAQQDKSGLPNDRFSAERPEGSISTLTIQRTEQRDSAMYRCASSLEGCSYEQYFGPGTRLTVT.

A note on this clone: From the germline J gene comes the end of the CDR3, since the read stops 3 residues before it. The chain has TRBV11-2 and TRBJ1-1; possibly TRBD1 for D (6 bases). Germline V gene data show CDR1 as SGHAT and CDR2 as FQNNGV. CDR3 length equals 15 residues. The CDR3 spells CASSRWAGVSEEAFF. CDR3 DNA (partial): TGTGCCAGCAGCCGCTGGGCAGGGGTATCAGAAGAA.

Note on this clone: The observed sequence ends 3 residues before the CDR3 terminus, with the missing tail filled in from the germline J gene. The V and J genes are TRBV5-1 and TRBJ1-1, with 7 nucleotides matching TRBD1. This CDR3 has 15 residues. CDR1 and CDR2 from the germline V gene are SGHRS and YFSETQ. The trim removed 4 bases at V and 1 base at J, leaving 7 bases unmatched. CDR3: CASSPLRDRNTEAFF. CDR3 DNA, as far as it was read: TGCGCCAGCAGCCCTCTCCGGGACAGGAACACTGAA.

As concerns this clone: From the germline J gene comes the end of the CDR3, since the read stops 3 residues before it. The V and J genes are TRBV19 and TRBJ2-1; TRBD2 aligns across 9 bases. This CDR3 contains 14 residues. The junction had 2 bases not matched to a gene; V was cut back by 5 bases and J by 3 bases. CDR1 and CDR2 (germline): LNHDA, SQIVND (reference sequence). CDR3 bases read: TGTGCCAGTAGTGGCGGGGGGGACTACAATGAG. Translated: CASSGGGDYNE. In full, the CDR3 reads CASSGGGDYNEQFF.

CDR3 protein: CATGEGGYGYTF. The sequenced CDR3 bases are TGTGCCACCGGAGAGGGGGGGTATGGC. The chain carries TRBV10-3 and TRBJ1-2; D possibly corresponds to TRBD1 (6 bases). The observed sequence ends 3 residues before the CDR3 terminus, with the missing tail filled in from the germline J gene. The germline V gene encodes CDR1 ENHRY and CDR2 SYGVKD. V lost 10 bases to trimming and J lost 5 bases, with 14 bases between them. This CDR3 is built from 12 residues.

Points on this clone: The CDR3 is cut off 3 residues early in the read; its end comes from the germline J gene. Other nucleotide sequences in the sample specify the same CDR3. The gene calls are TRBV18 and TRBJ2-1; 13 bases align to TRBD2. V trimming: 3 bases; J trimming: 3 bases; junction bases outside the gene matches: 8. The CDR3 extends over 18 amino acids. The germline V gene has CDR1 KGHSH and CDR2 LQKENI. This CDR3 reads CASSPLGLAGVYYNEQFF. CDR3 DNA (partial): TGTGCCAGCTCACCCCTTGGACTAGCGGGAGTTTACTACAATGAG.

CDR3 loop: CASIWDRETDTQYF. The covered CDR3 bases are TGTGCCAGCATTTGGGACAGGGAGACAGATACG. The chain is built from TRBV2 and TRBJ2-3; 9 positions match TRBD1. The CDR3 end is not reached by the read, which stops 3 residues before it; the germline J gene fills it in. The V gene end was trimmed by 7 bases and the J gene end by 3 bases; junction bases not matched to a gene: 5. The CDR3 contains 14 residues. Germline CDR1 SNHLY, CDR2 FYNNEI.

With respect to this clone: The CDR3 end lies 3 residues beyond the end of the read and is filled in from the germline J gene. The chain links TRBV10-3 to TRBJ2-1; D gene ambiguous. This CDR3 has 15 amino acids. CDR1 ENHRY and CDR2 SYGVKD come from the germline V gene. V gave up 4 bases and J gave up 3 bases, with 13 bases separating them. The chain's CDR3 is CAISGAHDSYNEQFF. CDR3 DNA (partial): TGTGCCATCAGTGGGGCCCATGATAGCTACAATGAG.

Remarks on this clone: The read halts 3 residues ahead of the CDR3 end, with the missing end drawn from the germline J gene. V is TRBV5-5 and J is TRBJ2-7; D may be TRBD1 or TRBD2 (6 bases each). Looked up from germline, CDR1 is SGHKS and CDR2 is YYEKEE (reference sequence). The CDR3 is 13 residues long. V lost 4 bases, J lost 6 bases, and 14 bases lay in between. The CDR3 spells CASSVGGGFEQYF. The DNA read from the CDR3 is TGTGCCAGCAGCGTCGGAGGGGGTTTCGAG.

Concerning this clone itself: The missing CDR3 end, 3 residues past where the read stops, is filled in from the germline J gene. V usage is TRBV2 and J usage is TRBJ1-4, with 7 bases that match TRBD1. J gave up 7 bases and V 6 bases, and 8 bases lay outside the gene matches. The V gene's germline CDR1 is SNHLY and CDR2 FYNNEI. CDR3 length: 14 amino acids. The sequenced part of the CDR3 DNA is TGTGCCAGCAGCGACGGGACAGTTATTGAAAAA. It codes for CASSDGTVIEK. The whole CDR3 sequence is CASSDGTVIEKLFF. Together with reference TRBV2 and TRBJ1-4, the CDR3 gives the full variable domain: EPEVTQTPSHQVTQMGQEVILRCVPISNHLYFYWYRQILGQKVEFLVSFYNNEISEKSEIFDDQFSVERPDGSNFTLKIRSTKLEDSAMYFCASSDGTVIEKLFFGSGTQLSVL.

Turning to this clone: Read data end 3 residues before the CDR3 end; the end is taken from the germline J gene. V and J are TRBV10-2 and TRBJ1-1, with D possibly TRBD1 on 5 matching bases. The CDR3 is 12 residues long. The V and J ends lost 5 bases and 4 bases respectively, with 8 bases between them. Germline CDR1 is WSHSY and CDR2 is SAAADI. The part of the CDR3 DNA that was read is TGCGCCAGCAGTCACAGGAGCACTGAA. This gives the protein CASSHRSTE. The CDR3 reads in full as CASSHRSTEAFF.

Notes on this clone: The sequence runs out 3 residues before the end of the CDR3; the remainder is reconstructed from the germline J gene. This chain links TRBV20-1 with TRBJ1-3; D unresolved. The V gene lost 0 bases and the J gene lost 0 bases, with 9 bases spanning the gap. CDR1 is DFQATT, CDR2 SNEGSKA, per germline (reference sequence). This CDR3 region has 15 residues. The chain's CDR3 is CSARDVGVSGNTIYF. The CDR3 DNA, read in part, is TGCAGTGCTAGAGATGTCGGGGTCTCTGGAAACACC.

Comments on this clone: Read sequence stops 3 residues before the CDR3 end, and the germline J gene provides the missing end. This chain connects TRBV7-9 to TRBJ2-1; D perhaps matches TRBD2 (5 bases). The V end was cut by 5 bases, the J end by 8 bases, with 13 bases between. The CDR3 runs to 13 residues. The germline V gene encodes CDR1 SEHNR and CDR2 FQNEAQ (reference sequence). The CDR3 loop is CASSRTSRDEQFF. The DNA read from the CDR3 is TGTGCCAGCAGCAGGACTTCTCGGGATGAG.

Comment on this clone: The read ends 3 residues shy of where the CDR3 ends; the end is completed using the germline J gene. The chain uses TRBV13 and TRBJ1-5, with a weak D call TRBD1 (5 bases). CDR3 length equals 15 residues. The germline CDR1 and CDR2 sequences are PRHDT and FYEKMQ (reference sequence). V was cut by 0 bases and J by 5 bases, with 11 bases left in between. Partial CDR3 DNA: TGTGCCAGCAGCTTAGGTTTCCCCAGGGATCAGCCC. It translates to CASSLGFPRDQP. The whole CDR3 reads CASSLGFPRDQPQHF. Full variable domain (rest looked up from reference TRBV13 and TRBJ1-5): AAGVIQSPRHLIKEKRETATLKCYPIPRHDTVYWYQQGPGQDPQFLISFYEKMQSDKGSIPDRFSAQQFSDYHSELNMSSLELGDSALYFCASSLGFPRDQPQHFGDGTRLSIL.

With regard to this clone: Read data end 3 residues before the CDR3 end; the end is taken from the germline J gene. V usage is TRBV19 and J usage is TRBJ2-1; 8 nucleotides align to TRBD1. V shed 4 bases and J 3 bases; nucleotides not matched to a gene: 5. This CDR3 comprises 15 residues. Germline assignment: CDR1 LNHDA and CDR2 SQIVND (reference sequence). The CDR3 loop reads CASSKTGDFYNEQFF. The sequenced CDR3 bases are TGTGCCAGTAGTAAGACAGGGGACTTCTACAATGAG. The variable domain in full, with the rest retrieved from reference TRBV19 and TRBJ2-1, is DGGITQSPKYLFRKEGQNVTLSCEQNLNHDAMYWYRQDPGQGLRLIYYSQIVNDFQKGDIAEGYSVSREKKESFPLTVTSAQKNPTAFYLCASSKTGDFYNEQFFGPGTRLTVL.

A note on this clone: The CDR3 end is not reached by the read, which stops 3 residues before it; the germline J gene fills it in. This chain connects TRBV7-8 to TRBJ1-4, with TRBD1 as a possible D gene (5 bases). The germline V gene has CDR1 SGHVS and CDR2 FQNEAQ. Trimming shortened V by 1 base and J by 7 bases, and 22 bases separated the two germline ends. CDR3 length equals 18 residues. CDR3: CASSLVGRGPIPSEKLFF. Partial CDR3 DNA: TGTGCCAGCAGCTTAGTAGGGAGGGGTCCGATTCCTTCTGAAAAA.